The source of this T cell receptor beta chain is a study of T cell responses to AZD1222 COVID-19 vaccine. General study findings and limits: The donors showed a predominance of white British ancestry and of females, with possible underestimation of clonal diversity. Scientists sampled the repertoires only once the peak T cell response had passed.

Regarding this clone: Its antigen is still unknown.

Germline CDR1 and CDR2: MDHEN and SYDVKM. Deletions cut 6 bases from V and 11 bases from J, with 11 bases between. This CDR3 spans 11 amino acids. TCRdb's copy holds only in-frame clones and misses some; the assay was immunoSEQ multiplex PCR. This table has 130,000 or so clones, around 94% appearing once. The rearrangement uses TRBV28 and TRBJ1-5; D remains unclear. This TCR came from an adult in good health. Material: peripheral blood, obtained on day 0 of AZD1222 vaccination. CDR3 sequence: CASSSGSAQHF. The CDR3 DNA reads as TGTGCCAGCAGCTCCGGCTCAGCCCAGCATTTT.